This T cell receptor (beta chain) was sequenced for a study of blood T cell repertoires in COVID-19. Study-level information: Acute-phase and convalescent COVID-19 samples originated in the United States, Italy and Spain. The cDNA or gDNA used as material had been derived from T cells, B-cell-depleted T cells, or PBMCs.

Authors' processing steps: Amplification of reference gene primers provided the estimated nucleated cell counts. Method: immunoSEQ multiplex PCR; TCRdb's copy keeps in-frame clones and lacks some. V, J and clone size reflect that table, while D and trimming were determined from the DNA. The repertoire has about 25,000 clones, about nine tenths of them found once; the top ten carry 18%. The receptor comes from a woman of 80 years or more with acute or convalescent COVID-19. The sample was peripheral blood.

The CDR3 bases are TGTGCCAGCAGCATTAGCTCCTATAATTCACCCCTCCACTTT. It yields the protein CASSISSYNSPLHF. V is TRBV7-2 and J is TRBJ1-6; no definite D call. Germline CDR1 and CDR2: SGHTA and FQGNSA. The CDR3 extends over 14 amino acids. Trimming cost V 5 bases and J 0 bases, with 5 bases left between them.